One sample yielded the 22 T cell receptor beta chains listed below, sequenced in a study of PD-L1 blockade in urothelial cancer. The method was immunoSEQ multiplex PCR; TCRdb's version includes in-frame clones alone and lacks a portion of them. The sample holds 90,000 or so clones, about 90% seen once. Time point meaning: pretreatment peripheral blood. The sample in question was PBMCs, obtained around atezolizumab (anti-PD-L1) treatment. The receptors were gathered from a man aged 55 to 70 with urothelial cancer.

The chain links TRBV4-2 to TRBJ1-3; D is undetermined. CDR3 size: 15 residues. Trimming pared 0 bases from V and 0 bases from J, leaving 6 bases between. Germline loops: CDR1 LGHNA, CDR2 YNFKEQ. The CDR3 DNA is TGTGCCAGCAGCCAAGACCCCAGCTCTGGAAACACCATATATTTT. This encodes CASSQDPSSGNTIYF.

The chain couples TRBV7-2 to TRBJ2-3; D gene uncertain. The germline V gene has CDR1 SGHTA and CDR2 FQGNSA. The CDR3 has 16 residues. Deletions cut 1 base from V and 2 bases from J, with 13 bases between. Here the CDR3 reads CASSLVGRIATDTQYF. CDR3 coding DNA: TGTGCCAGCAGCTTAGTCGGCAGAATAGCCACAGATACGCAGTATTTT.

The V call is TRBV5-1, the J call TRBJ2-5; 11 bases align to TRBD2. Per the germline V gene, CDR1 is SGHRS and CDR2 is YFSETQ. V lost 4 bases to trimming and J lost 4 bases; unmatched junction nucleotides: 3. The CDR3 totals 14 residues. CDR3 DNA sequence: TGCGCCAGCAGCCAACTAGCGGGAGCAGAGACCCAGTACTTC. Translation: CASSQLAGAETQYF.

This clone has just one count. This chain connects TRBV28 to TRBJ2-5; TRBD1 might be the D (6 bases). This CDR3 has 12 residues. Germline CDR1 reads MDHEN; CDR2 reads SYDVKM. With 6 bases removed from V and 5 bases from J, the gap between germline ends came to 10 bases. As DNA, the CDR3 is TGTGCCAGCAGGGGGGCCGGGGAGACCCAGTACTTC. It yields the protein CASRGAGETQYF.

This clone came up once. J is TRBJ2-3 and V is TRBV7-2; 7 nucleotides line up with TRBD1. Germline CDR1 SGHTA, CDR2 FQGNSA. There are 14 residues in the CDR3. V gave up 5 bases and J gave up 5 bases; unmatched junction bases: 7. CDR3: CASSRRQGRDTQYF. In nucleotides, the CDR3 is TGTGCCAGCAGCCGTAGACAGGGAAGAGATACGCAGTATTTT.

The chain has TRBV6-5 and TRBJ1-5; D unclear. This CDR3 contains 16 residues. Trimming left V 4 bases short and J 2 bases short, with 15 bases between. In germline, CDR1 is MNHEY, CDR2 SVGAGI. The CDR3 DNA reads as TGTGCCAGCAGTTTGAATGGGAGGTTGGGCAATCAGCCCCAGCATTTT. Translated, it gives CASSLNGRLGNQPQHF.

The rearrangement links TRBV19 to TRBJ2-1, with 8 bases identical to TRBD2. With V trimmed by 3 bases and J by 4 bases, 11 bases remained unmatched. The CDR3 runs 17 residues. Germline V lookup: CDR1 LNHDA, CDR2 SQIVND (reference sequence). In nucleotides, the CDR3 is TGTGCCAGTAGTATTGTAGACGGGAGGGCATCGTACAATGAGCAGTTCTTC. Translated: CASSIVDGRASYNEQFF. Together with reference TRBV19 and TRBJ2-1, the CDR3 gives the full variable domain: DGGITQSPKYLFRKEGQNVTLSCEQNLNHDAMYWYRQDPGQGLRLIYYSQIVNDFQKGDIAEGYSVSREKKESFPLTVTSAQKNPTAFYLCASSIVDGRASYNEQFFGPGTRLTVL.

The chain is built from TRBV2 and TRBJ2-1, with a tentative D call TRBD2 (5 bases). The length of the CDR3 is 14 residues. The germline gives CDR1 SNHLY, CDR2 FYNNEI. Trimming shortened V by 3 bases and J by 5 bases, and 11 bases separated the two germline ends. The CDR3 sequence: CASSDGVFDNEQFF. The CDR3 nucleotides read TGTGCCAGCAGTGACGGGGTTTTCGACAATGAGCAGTTCTTC.

This clone was seen only a few times. The rearrangement joins TRBV5-6 to TRBJ2-7; 7 nucleotides line up with TRBD1. The V segment lost 3 bases and the J segment 9 bases; nucleotides outside the gene matches: 18. The CDR3 runs to 16 residues. CDR1 and CDR2 from the germline V gene are SGHDT and YYEEEE. The CDR3, as DNA: TGTGCCAGCAGCTATTATGTGGGACAGAGGCCCCTCGGGCAGTACTTC. Amino acid sequence: CASSYYVGQRPLGQYF.

This clone was seen a few times. V is TRBV7-5 and J is TRBJ2-7; TRBD1, the table's D call, was not compared with the DNA. TRBV7-5 counts as a pseudogene. CDR3 size: 11 residues. In nucleotides, the CDR3 is TGTGCCAGAAGCTCGACGACAAGGCAGTACTTC. Residues: CARSSTTRQYF.

The chain carries TRBV4-2 and TRBJ2-3, with TRBD1 matching 11 bases. This CDR3 is 16 amino acids long. J gave up 6 bases and V 4 bases, and 9 bases lay outside the gene matches. Germline lookup yields CDR1 LGHNA and CDR2 YNFKEQ. CDR3 nucleotide sequence: TGTGCCAGCAGCCGGCCCGGGACAGGGGGTGCGGATACGCAGTATTTT. It specifies CASSRPGTGGADTQYF.

The chain joins TRBV4-2 to TRBJ1-5, with 7 bases fitting TRBD1. The CDR3 consists of 15 residues. In germline, CDR1 is LGHNA, CDR2 YNFKEQ. The junction had 5 bases not matched to a gene; V was cut back by 1 base and J by 5 bases. CDR3 DNA: TGTGCCAGCAGCCAAGGGGGACAGCGAGATCAGCCCCAGCATTTT. Protein product: CASSQGGQRDQPQHF.

This clone has a handful of counts. The V gene is TRBV6-6, the J gene TRBJ1-2; the match to TRBD1 covers 8 bases. Trimming removed 2 bases from V and 9 bases from J; junction bases left unmatched: 8. The CDR3 has 14 amino acids. From germline, CDR1 is MNHNY and CDR2 SVGAGI (reference sequence). The CDR3 DNA follows: TGTGCCAGCAGTTACCCCGACAGGGGTTCGAGCTACACCTTC. Translated: CASSYPDRGSSYTF.

This chain joins TRBV7-2 and TRBJ1-6; 7 bases match TRBD1. This CDR3 contains 15 residues. Looked up from germline, CDR1 is SGHTA and CDR2 is FQGNSA. The trim removed 1 base at V and 7 bases at J, leaving 4 bases unmatched. The DNA for the CDR3 is TGTGCCAGCAGCTTAGGGGGGACAGTAAATTCACCCCTCCACTTT. This translates into CASSLGGTVNSPLHF.

CDR3 in DNA: TGTGCCAGCAGCTTAAGCGGCAGAAAAAATGAAAAACTGTTTTTT. The encoded protein is CASSLSGRKNEKLFF. The genes are TRBV7-9 and TRBJ1-4; D call uncertain. V dropped 2 bases and J dropped 5 bases, with 12 bases sitting between them. Germline assignment: CDR1 SEHNR and CDR2 FQNEAQ (reference sequence). The CDR3 consists of 15 residues.

The chain couples TRBV6-6 to TRBJ1-1; possibly TRBD1 for D (6 bases). This CDR3 spans 15 amino acids. V lost 0 bases and J lost 1, with 9 bases in between. CDR1 MNHNY and CDR2 SVGAGI come from the germline V gene (reference sequence). The CDR3 is CASSYSLTGNTEAFF. The CDR3 DNA follows: TGTGCCAGCAGTTACTCGTTGACAGGGAACACTGAAGCTTTCTTT.

The J gene is TRBJ2-7, the V gene TRBV7-2; TRBD1 matches at 7 bases. From germline, CDR1 is SGHTA and CDR2 FQGNSA. The length of the CDR3 is 14 residues. V was clipped by 0 bases and J by 3 bases; unmatched bases: 2. CDR3 nucleotides: TGTGCCAGCAGCTTAGCACAGGGGAACTACGAGCAGTACTTC. Translating gives CASSLAQGNYEQYF.

This chain links TRBV7-2 with TRBJ2-7; D ambiguous. CDR1 SGHTA and CDR2 FQGNSA come from the germline V gene. CDR3 length: 15 amino acids. The germline V and J ends were trimmed by 1 base and 4 bases, with 14 bases remaining between them. The CDR3 DNA reads as TGTGCCAGCAGCTTAGGGCAGTCCACCGCTTACGAGCAGTACTTC. It yields the protein CASSLGQSTAYEQYF.

This clone was counted once. The chain links TRBV5-8 to TRBJ2-4; 7 bases map to TRBD2. This CDR3 region has 17 residues. From germline, CDR1 is SGHTS and CDR2 YDEGEE. V shed 4 bases, J shed 2 bases, and the junction held 12 bases outside the gene matches. CDR3 sequence reads: CASSPGGPGLSKNIQYF. DNA for the CDR3: TGTGCCAGCAGCCCGGGGGGACCAGGGCTTTCCAAAAACATTCAGTACTTC.

The sample holds one count of this clone. The chain carries TRBV9 and TRBJ2-7, with D tentatively TRBD1 (7 bases). Germline V gene lookup returns CDR1 SGDLS and CDR2 YYNGEE. The germline V and J ends were trimmed by 3 bases and 4 bases, with 14 bases remaining between them. This CDR3 comprises 14 residues. The CDR3 loop reads CASSGGQGGYEQYF. The CDR3 nucleotides are TGTGCCAGCAGCGGGGGGCAGGGGGGATACGAGCAGTACTTC.

For the CDR3, the DNA is TGTGCCAGCAGCTTAGGCTTCGGGGGAACAGATACGCAGTATTTT. Protein sequence: CASSLGFGGTDTQYF. This rearrangement joins TRBV5-8 to TRBJ2-3; possible D gene TRBD2, 6 bases. Per germline, CDR1 SGHTS and CDR2 YDEGEE. This CDR3 is built from 15 residues. V was trimmed by 2 bases and J by 3 bases, leaving 13 bases between them.

The V gene is TRBV7-2, the J gene TRBJ2-2; tentative D call: TRBD2 (6 bases). CDR1 and CDR2 (germline): SGHTA, FQGNSA. This CDR3 contains 16 residues. V was pared by 2 bases and J by 5 bases, with 15 bases between. This chain's CDR3 is CASSLSGVLQTGELFF. Here the CDR3 DNA reads TGTGCCAGCAGCTTATCGGGGGTGCTACAAACCGGGGAGCTGTTTTTT.